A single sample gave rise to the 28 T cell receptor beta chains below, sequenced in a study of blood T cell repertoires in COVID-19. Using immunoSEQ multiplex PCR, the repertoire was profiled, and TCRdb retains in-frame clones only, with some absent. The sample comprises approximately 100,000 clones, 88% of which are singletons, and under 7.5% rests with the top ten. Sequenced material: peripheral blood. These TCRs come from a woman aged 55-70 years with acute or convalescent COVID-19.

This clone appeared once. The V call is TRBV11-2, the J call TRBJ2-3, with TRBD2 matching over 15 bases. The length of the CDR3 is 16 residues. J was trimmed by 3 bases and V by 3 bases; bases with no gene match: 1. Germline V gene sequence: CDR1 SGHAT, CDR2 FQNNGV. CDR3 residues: CASSLGLAGGTDTQYF. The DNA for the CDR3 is TGTGCCAGCAGCTTGGGACTAGCGGGAGGAACAGATACGCAGTATTTT. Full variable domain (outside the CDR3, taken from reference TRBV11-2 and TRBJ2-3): EAGVAQSPRYKIIEKRQSVAFWCNPISGHATLYWYQQILGQGPKLLIQFQNNGVVDDSQLPKDRFSAERLKGVDSTLKIQPAKLEDSAVYLCASSLGLAGGTDTQYFGPGTRLTVL.

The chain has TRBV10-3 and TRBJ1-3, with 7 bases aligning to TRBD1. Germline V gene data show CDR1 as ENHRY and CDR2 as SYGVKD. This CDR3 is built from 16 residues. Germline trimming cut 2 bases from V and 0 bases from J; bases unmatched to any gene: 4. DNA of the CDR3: TGTGCCATCAGTGAGAGGACAGGCCCCTCTGGAAACACCATATATTTT. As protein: CAISERTGPSGNTIYF.

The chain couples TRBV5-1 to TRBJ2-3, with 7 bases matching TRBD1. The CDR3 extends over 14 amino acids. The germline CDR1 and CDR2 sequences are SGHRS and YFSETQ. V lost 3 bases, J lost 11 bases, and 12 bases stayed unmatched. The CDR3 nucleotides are TGCGCCAGCAGCTCCGAGGGTGGTCGGGACAGGCAGTATTTT. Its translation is CASSSEGGRDRQYF.

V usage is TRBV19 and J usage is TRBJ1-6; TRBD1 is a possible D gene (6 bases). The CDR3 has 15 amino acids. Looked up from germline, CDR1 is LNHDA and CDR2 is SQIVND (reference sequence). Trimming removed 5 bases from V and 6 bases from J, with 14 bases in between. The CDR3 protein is CASSRSGTPNSPLHF. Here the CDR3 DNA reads TGTGCCAGTAGTCGCTCCGGGACACCTAATTCACCCCTCCACTTT.

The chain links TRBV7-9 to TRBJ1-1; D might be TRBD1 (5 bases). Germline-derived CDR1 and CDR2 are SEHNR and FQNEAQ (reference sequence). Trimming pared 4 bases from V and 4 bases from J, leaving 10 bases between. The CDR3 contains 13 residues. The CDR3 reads CASSYQGTTEAFF. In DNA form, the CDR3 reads TGTGCCAGCAGCTATCAGGGTACCACTGAAGCTTTCTTT.

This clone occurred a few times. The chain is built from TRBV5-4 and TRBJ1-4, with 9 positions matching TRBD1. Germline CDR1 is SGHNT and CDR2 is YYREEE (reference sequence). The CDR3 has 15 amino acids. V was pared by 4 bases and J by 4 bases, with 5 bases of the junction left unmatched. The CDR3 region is CASSKGQGINEKLFF. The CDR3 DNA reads TGTGCCAGCAGCAAAGGACAGGGGATTAATGAAAAACTGTTTTTT.

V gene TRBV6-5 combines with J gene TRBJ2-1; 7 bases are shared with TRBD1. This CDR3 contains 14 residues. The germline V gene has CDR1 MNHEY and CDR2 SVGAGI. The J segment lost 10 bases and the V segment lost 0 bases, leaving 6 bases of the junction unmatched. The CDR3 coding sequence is TGTGCCAGCAGTTACTCGACAGGGCCGAGGGAGCAGTTCTTC. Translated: CASSYSTGPREQFF.

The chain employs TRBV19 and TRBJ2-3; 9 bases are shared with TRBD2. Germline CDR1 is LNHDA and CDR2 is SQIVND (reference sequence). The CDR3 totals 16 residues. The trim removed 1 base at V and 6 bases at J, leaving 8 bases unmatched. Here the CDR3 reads CASSIGIGGRADTQYF. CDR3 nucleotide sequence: TGTGCCAGTAGTATAGGCATCGGCGGGAGGGCCGATACGCAGTATTTT.

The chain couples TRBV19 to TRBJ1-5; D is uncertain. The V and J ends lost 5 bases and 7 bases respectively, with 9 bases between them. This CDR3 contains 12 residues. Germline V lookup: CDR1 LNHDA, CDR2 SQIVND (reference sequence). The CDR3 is CASSPLGQPQHF. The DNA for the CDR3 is TGTGCCAGTAGTCCCCTCGGGCAGCCCCAGCATTTT.

The CDR3 DNA follows: TGTGCCAGCAGCCATTTGGCAGGGGGCGGGGATACGCAGTATTTT. Amino acid sequence: CASSHLAGGGDTQYF. This chain links TRBV3-1 (or the pseudogene TRBV3-2) with TRBJ2-3, with 8 nucleotides matching TRBD1. CDR3 size: 15 residues. Per germline, CDR1 LGHDT and CDR2 YNNKEL (reference sequence). The V and J ends lost 3 bases and 6 bases, in that order; junction bases with no gene match: 8.

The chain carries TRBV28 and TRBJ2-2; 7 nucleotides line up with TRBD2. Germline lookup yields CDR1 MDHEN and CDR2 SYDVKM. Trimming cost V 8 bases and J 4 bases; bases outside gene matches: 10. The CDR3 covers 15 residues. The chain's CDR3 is CASAPGRSFTGELFF. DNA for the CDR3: TGTGCCAGCGCCCCCGGGAGGAGTTTCACCGGGGAGCTGTTTTTT. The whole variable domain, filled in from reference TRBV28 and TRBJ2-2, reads DVKVTQSSRYLVKRTGEKVFLECVQDMDHENMFWYRQDPGLGLRLIYFSYDVKMKEKGDIPEGYSVSREKKERFSLILESASTNQTSMYLCASAPGRSFTGELFFGEGSRLTVL.

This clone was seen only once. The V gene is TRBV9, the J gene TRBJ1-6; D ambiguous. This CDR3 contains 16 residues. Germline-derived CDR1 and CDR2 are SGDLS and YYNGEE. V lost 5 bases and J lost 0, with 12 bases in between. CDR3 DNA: TGTGCCAGCAGTCTAACAGATAGCTCCTATAATTCACCCCTCCACTTT. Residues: CASSLTDSSYNSPLHF.

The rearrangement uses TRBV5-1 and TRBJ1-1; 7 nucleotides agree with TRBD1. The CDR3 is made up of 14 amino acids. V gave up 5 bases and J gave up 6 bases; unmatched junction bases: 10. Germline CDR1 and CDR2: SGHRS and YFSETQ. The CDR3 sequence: CASRPGTALPEAFF. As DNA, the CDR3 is TGCGCCAGCAGACCCGGGACAGCACTACCTGAAGCTTTCTTT.

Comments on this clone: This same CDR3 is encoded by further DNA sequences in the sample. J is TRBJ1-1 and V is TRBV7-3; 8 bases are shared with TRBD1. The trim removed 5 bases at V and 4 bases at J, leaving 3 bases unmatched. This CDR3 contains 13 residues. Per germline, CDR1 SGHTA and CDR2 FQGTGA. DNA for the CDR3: TGTGCCAGCAGCACACAGGGGGGCACTGAAGCTTTCTTT. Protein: CASSTQGGTEAFF.

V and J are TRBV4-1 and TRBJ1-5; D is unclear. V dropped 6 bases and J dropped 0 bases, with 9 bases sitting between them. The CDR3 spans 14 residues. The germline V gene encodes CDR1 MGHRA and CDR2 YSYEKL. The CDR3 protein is CASSTENSNQPQHF. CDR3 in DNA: TGCGCCAGCAGTACGGAGAATAGCAATCAGCCCCAGCATTTT.

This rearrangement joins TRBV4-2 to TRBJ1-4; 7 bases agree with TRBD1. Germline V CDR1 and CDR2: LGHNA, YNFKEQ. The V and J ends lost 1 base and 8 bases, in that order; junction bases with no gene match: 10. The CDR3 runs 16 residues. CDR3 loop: CASSQASTGQSEKLFF. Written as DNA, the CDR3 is TGTGCCAGCAGCCAAGCGTCGACAGGGCAATCCGAAAAACTGTTTTTT.

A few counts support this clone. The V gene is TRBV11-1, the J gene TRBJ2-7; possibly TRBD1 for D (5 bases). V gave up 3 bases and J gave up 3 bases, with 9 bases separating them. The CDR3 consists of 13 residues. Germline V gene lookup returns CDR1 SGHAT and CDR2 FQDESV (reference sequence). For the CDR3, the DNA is TGTGCCAGCAGCTTGCCCACAGGCTACGAGCAGTACTTC. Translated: CASSLPTGYEQYF.

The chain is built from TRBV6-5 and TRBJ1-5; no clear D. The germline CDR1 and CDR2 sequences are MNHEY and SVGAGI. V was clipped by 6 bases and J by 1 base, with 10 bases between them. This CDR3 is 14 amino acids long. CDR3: CASRRAGSNQPQHF. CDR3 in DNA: TGTGCCAGCAGGAGGGCTGGGAGCAATCAGCCCCAGCATTTT.

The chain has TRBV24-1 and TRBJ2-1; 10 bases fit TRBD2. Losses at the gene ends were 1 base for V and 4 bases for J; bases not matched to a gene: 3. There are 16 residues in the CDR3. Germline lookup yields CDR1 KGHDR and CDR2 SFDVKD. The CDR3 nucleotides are TGTGCCACCAGTGATTTAGGTAGCGGGAGGTACAATGAGCAGTTCTTC. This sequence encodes CATSDLGSGRYNEQFF.

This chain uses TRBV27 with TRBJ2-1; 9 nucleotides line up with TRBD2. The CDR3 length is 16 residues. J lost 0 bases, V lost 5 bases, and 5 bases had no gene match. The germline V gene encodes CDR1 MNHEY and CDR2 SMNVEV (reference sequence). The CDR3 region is CASSVASGNSYNEQFF. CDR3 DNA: TGTGCCAGCAGTGTTGCTAGCGGGAACTCCTACAATGAGCAGTTCTTC.

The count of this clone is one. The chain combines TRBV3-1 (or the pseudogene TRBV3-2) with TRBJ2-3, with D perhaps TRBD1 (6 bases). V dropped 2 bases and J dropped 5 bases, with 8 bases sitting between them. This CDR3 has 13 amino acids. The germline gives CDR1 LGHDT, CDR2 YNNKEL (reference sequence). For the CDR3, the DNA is TGTGCCAGCAGCCAACGAGGGGGAGATACGCAGTATTTT. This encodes CASSQRGGDTQYF.

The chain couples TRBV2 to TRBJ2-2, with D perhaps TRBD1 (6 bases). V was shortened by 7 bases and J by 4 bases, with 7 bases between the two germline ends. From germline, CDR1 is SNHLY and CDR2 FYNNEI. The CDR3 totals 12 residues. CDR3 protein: CASKDSTGELFF. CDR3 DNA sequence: TGTGCCAGCAAGGACAGCACCGGGGAGCTGTTTTTT.

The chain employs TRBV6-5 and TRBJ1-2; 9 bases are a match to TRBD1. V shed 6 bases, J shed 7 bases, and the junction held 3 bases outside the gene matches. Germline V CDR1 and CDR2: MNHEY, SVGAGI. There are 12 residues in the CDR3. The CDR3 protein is CASRGQGAGYTF. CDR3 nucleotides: TGTGCCAGCAGGGGACAGGGAGCTGGCTACACCTTC.

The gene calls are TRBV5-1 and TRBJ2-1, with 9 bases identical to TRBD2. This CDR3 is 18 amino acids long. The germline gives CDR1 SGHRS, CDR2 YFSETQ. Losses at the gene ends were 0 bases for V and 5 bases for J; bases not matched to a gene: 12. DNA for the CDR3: TGCGCCAGCAGCTTGGAGTTTTCCGGAGGCGGGAGGGACAATGAGCAGTTCTTC. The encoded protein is CASSLEFSGGGRDNEQFF.

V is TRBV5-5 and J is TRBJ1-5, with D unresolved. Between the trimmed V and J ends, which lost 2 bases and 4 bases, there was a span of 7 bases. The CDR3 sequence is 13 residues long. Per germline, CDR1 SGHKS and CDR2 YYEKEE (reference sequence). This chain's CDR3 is CASSLQTNQPQHF. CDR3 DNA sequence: TGTGCCAGCAGCTTACAGACGAATCAGCCCCAGCATTTT.

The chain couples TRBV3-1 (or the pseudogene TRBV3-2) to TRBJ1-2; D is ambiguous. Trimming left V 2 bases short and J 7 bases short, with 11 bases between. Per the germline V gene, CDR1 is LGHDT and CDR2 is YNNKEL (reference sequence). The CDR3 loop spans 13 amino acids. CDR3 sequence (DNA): TGTGCCAGCAGCCAATACCGGGAGGCTGGCTACACCTTC. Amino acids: CASSQYREAGYTF.

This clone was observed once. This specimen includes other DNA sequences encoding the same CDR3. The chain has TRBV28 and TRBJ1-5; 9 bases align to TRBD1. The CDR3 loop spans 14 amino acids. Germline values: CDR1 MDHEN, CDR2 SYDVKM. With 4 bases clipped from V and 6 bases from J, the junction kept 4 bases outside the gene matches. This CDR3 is CASSSGQGSQPQHF. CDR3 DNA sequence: TGTGCCAGCAGTTCCGGACAGGGGAGTCAGCCCCAGCATTTT.

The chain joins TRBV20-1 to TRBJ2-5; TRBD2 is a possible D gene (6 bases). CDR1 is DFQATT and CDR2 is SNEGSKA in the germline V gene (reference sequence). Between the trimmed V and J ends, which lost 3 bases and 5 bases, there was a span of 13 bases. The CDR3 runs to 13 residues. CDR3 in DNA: TGCAGTGCTAGTCCGGGGGAGATCGAGACCCAGTACTTC. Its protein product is CSASPGEIETQYF.